This T cell receptor beta chain is from a study of blood T cell repertoires in COVID-19. This CDR3 region has 15 residues. Trimming cost V 6 bases and J 5 bases; bases outside gene matches: 9. From germline, CDR1 is SEHNR and CDR2 FQNEAQ (reference sequence). The method was immunoSEQ multiplex PCR; TCRdb's version includes in-frame clones alone and lacks a portion of them. Among about 66,000 clones, around 84% were seen once, and the ten largest hold roughly 7%. The chain employs TRBV7-9 and TRBJ2-5, with TRBD1 matching 10 bases. The sequenced material came from peripheral blood. The receptor was isolated from a man aged 50 to 59 with active COVID-19. The CDR3 protein is CASSSGTGAQETQYF. CDR3 sequence (DNA): TGTGCCAGCAGTTCCGGGACAGGGGCTCAGGAGACCCAGTACTTC. The full variable domain, its missing parts supplied by reference TRBV7-9 and TRBJ2-5, is DTGVSQNPRHKITKRGQNVTFRCDPISEHNRLYWYRQTLGQGPEFLTYFQNEAQLEKSRLLSDRFSAERPKGSFSTLEIQRTEQGDSAMYLCASSSGTGAQETQYFGPGTRLLVL.